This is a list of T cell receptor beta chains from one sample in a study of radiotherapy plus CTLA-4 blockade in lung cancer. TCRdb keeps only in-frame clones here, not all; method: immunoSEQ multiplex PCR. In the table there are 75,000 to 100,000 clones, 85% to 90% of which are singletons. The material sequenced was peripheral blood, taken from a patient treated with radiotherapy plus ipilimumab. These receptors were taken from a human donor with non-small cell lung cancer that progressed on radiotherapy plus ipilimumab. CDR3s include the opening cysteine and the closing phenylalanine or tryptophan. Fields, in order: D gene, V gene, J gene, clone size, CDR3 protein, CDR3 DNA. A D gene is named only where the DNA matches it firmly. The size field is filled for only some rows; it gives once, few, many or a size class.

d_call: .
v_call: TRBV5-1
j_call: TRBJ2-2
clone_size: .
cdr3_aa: CASSFMGGELFF
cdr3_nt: TGCGCCAGCAGCTTTATGGGCGGGGAGCTGTTTTTT

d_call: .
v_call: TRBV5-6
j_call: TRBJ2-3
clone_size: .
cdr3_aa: CASSYGLSKKNTQYF
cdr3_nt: TGTGCCAGCAGCTACGGACTTAGCAAGAAGAATACGCAGTATTTT

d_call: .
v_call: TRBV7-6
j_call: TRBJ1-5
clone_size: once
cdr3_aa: CASSLFRGNQPQHF
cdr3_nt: TGTGCCAGCAGCTTGTTTCGGGGCAATCAGCCCCAGCATTTT

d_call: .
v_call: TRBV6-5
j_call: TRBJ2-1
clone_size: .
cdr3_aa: CASSPSASNEQFF
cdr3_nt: TGTGCCAGCAGTCCAAGCGCATCAAATGAGCAGTTCTTC

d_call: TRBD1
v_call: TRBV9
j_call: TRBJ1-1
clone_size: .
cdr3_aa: CASSGTTGGNTEAFF
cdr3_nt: TGTGCCAGCAGCGGAACAACAGGGGGCAACACTGAAGCTTTCTTT

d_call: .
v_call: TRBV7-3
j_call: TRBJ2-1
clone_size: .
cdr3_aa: CASSTSGTYNEQFF
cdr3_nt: TGTGCCAGCAGCACCTCCGGGACTTACAATGAGCAGTTCTTC

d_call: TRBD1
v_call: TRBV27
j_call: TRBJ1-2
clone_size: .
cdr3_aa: CASSPTGGVGYGYTF
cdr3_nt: TGTGCCAGCAGTCCCACAGGGGGAGTGGGCTATGGCTACACCTTC

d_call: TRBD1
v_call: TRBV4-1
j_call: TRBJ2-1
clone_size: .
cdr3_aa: CASSRGQVENEQFF
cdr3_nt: TGCGCCAGCAGCCGCGGACAGGTGGAGAATGAGCAGTTCTTC

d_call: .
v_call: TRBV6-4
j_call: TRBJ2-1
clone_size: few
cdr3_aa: CASSDSGGDPYNEQFF
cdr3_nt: TGTGCCAGCAGTGACTCGGGGGGAGACCCATACAATGAGCAGTTCTTC

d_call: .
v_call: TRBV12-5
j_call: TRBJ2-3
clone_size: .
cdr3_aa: CASGLATGLRLAESDTQYF
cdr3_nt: TGTGCTAGTGGTTTGGCGACAGGGTTGAGGCTAGCGGAGTCAGATACGCAGTATTTT

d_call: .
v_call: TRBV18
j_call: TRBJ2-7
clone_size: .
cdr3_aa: CASSRGRDSRNEQYF
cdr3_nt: TGTGCCAGCTCCCGGGGGAGGGACAGTCGGAACGAGCAGTACTTC

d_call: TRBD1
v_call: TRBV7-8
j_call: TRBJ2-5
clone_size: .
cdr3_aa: CATAMDRVETQYF
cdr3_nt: TGTGCCACCGCAATGGACAGGGTAGAGACCCAGTACTTC

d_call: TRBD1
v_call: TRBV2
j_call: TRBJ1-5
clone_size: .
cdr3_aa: CASSRDRGSNQPQHF
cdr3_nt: TGTGCCAGCAGTCGAGACAGGGGAAGCAATCAGCCCCAGCATTTT

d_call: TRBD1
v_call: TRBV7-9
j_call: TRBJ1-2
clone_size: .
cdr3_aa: CASSSPSGQGADGYTF
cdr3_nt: TGTGCCAGCAGCTCGCCGTCGGGACAGGGGGCGGACGGCTACACCTTC

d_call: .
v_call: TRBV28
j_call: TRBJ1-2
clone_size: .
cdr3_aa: CASSLTNYGYTF
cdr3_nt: TGTGCCAGCAGTTTGACAAACTATGGCTACACCTTC

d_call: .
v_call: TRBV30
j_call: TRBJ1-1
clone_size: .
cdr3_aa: CAWRARAGVPLNTEAFF
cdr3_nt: TGTGCCTGGAGGGCCCGGGCCGGGGTGCCCTTGAACACTGAAGCTTTCTTT

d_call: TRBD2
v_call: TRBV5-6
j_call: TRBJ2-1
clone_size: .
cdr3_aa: CATGTSGPYNEQFF
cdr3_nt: TGTGCCACCGGGACTAGCGGGCCCTACAATGAGCAGTTCTTC

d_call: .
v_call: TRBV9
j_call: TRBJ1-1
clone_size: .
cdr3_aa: CASSVATGRSTEAFF
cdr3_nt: TGTGCCAGCAGCGTAGCTACAGGACGCTCCACTGAAGCTTTCTTT

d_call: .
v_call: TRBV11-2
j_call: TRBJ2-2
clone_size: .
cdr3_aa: CASSSPQGRELFF
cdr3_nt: TGTGCCAGCAGCTCCCCACAGGGCCGGGAGCTGTTTTTT

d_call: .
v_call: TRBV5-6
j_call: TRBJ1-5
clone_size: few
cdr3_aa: CASSFGQDYSNQPQHF
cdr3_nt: TGTGCCAGCAGCTTTGGACAAGACTATAGCAATCAGCCCCAGCATTTT

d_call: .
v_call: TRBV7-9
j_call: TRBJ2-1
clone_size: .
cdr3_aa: CASTPPIRDQFF
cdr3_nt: TGTGCCAGCACCCCCCCGATACGCGATCAGTTCTTC

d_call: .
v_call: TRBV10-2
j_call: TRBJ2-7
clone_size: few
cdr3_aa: CASMGGEQYF
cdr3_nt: TGCGCCAGCATGGGAGGCGAGCAGTACTTC

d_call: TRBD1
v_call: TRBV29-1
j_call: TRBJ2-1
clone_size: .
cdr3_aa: CSVEGTGKGQFF
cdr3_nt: TGCAGCGTTGAAGGGACAGGGAAAGGACAGTTCTTC

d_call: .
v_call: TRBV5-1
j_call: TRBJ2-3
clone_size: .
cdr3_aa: CASSLEVWTDTQYF
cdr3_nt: TGCGCCAGCAGCTTGGAGGTGTGGACAGATACGCAGTATTTT

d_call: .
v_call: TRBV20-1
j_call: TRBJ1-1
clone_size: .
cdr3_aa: CSASFSTEAFF
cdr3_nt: TGCAGTGCTAGCTTTTCCACTGAAGCTTTCTTT

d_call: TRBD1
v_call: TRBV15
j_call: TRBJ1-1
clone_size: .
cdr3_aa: CATSREQGFTEAFF
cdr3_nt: TGTGCCACCAGCAGAGAACAGGGGTTCACTGAAGCTTTCTTT

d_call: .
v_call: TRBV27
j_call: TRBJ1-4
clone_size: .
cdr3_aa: CASSLRWRDEKLFF
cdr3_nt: TGTGCCAGCAGTTTGAGGTGGAGGGACGAAAAACTGTTTTTT

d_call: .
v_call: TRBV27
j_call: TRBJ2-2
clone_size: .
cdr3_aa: CASSPNRHANTGELFF
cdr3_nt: TGTGCCAGCAGTCCCAATCGGCACGCGAACACCGGGGAGCTGTTTTTT

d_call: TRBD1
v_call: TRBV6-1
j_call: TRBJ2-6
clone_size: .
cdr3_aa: CASSQVTPGTGTKLRSGANVLTF
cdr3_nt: TGTGCCAGCAGTCAAGTTACGCCGGGGACAGGGACGAAACTACGCTCTGGGGCCAACGTCCTGACTTTC

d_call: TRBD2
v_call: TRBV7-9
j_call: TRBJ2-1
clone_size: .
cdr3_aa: CASSPPRRLAAYNEQFF
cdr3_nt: TGTGCCAGCAGCCCTCCCCGCCGACTAGCAGCCTACAATGAGCAGTTCTTC

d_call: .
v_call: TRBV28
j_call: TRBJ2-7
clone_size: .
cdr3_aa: CASSSGRRSSYEQYF
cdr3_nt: TGTGCCAGCAGCTCAGGACGGCGGAGCTCCTACGAGCAGTACTTC

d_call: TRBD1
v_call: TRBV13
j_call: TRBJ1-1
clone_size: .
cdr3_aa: CASRAGTGAPNTEAFF
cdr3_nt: TGTGCCAGCAGAGCCGGGACAGGGGCCCCGAACACTGAAGCTTTCTTT

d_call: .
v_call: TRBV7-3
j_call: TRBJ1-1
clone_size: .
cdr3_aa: CASSFEGYTEAFF
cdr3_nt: TGTGCCAGCAGCTTCGAAGGCTACACTGAAGCTTTCTTT

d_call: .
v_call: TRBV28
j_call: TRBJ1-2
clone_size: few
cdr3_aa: CASSLNRGYYGYTF
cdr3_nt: TGTGCCAGCAGTTTAAATCGGGGGTACTATGGCTACACCTTC

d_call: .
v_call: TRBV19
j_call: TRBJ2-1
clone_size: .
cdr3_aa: CASRRGPGAYNEQFF
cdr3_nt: TGTGCCAGCCGCCGAGGTCCGGGAGCCTACAATGAGCAGTTCTTC

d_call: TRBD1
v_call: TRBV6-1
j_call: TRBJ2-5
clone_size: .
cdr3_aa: CASKGTGVDQETQYF
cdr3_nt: TGTGCCAGCAAGGGGACAGGGGTTGACCAAGAGACCCAGTACTTC

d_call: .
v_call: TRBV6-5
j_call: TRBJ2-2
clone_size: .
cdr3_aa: CASSYSTGTGELFF
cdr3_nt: TGTGCCAGCAGTTACTCGACCGGGACCGGGGAGCTGTTTTTT

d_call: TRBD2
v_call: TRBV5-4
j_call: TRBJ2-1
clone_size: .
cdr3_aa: CASSLARTSGTNEQFF
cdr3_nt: TGTGCCAGCAGCTTGGCCAGGACTAGCGGGACTAATGAGCAGTTCTTC

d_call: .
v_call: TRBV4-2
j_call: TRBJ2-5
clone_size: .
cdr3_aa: CASSQGAATQETQYF
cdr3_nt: TGTGCCAGCAGCCAAGGAGCAGCCACCCAAGAGACCCAGTACTTC

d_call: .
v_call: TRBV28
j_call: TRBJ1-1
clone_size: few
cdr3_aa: CASSLGNSGAFF
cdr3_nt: TGTGCCAGCAGTTTAGGCAACTCCGGAGCTTTCTTT